The 28 T cell receptor beta chains presented below share a single source sample, sequenced in a study of shared clonotypes between healthy human individuals. Using immunoSEQ multiplex PCR, the repertoire was profiled, and TCRdb retains in-frame clones only, with some absent. The sample lists about 610,000 clones, approximately 97% occurring once. The sample comprised naive CD4+ T cells sorted from blood. The sample's subset: CD45RA+ positively selected. The origin of the receptors is a woman under 40 in good health.

The CDR3 reads CASSYSLQESYEQYF. The CDR3 coding sequence is TGTGCCAGCAGTTACTCGTTACAGGAGTCCTACGAGCAGTACTTC. This chain links TRBV6-5 with TRBJ2-7; TRBD1 might be the D (5 bases). This CDR3 is built from 15 residues. Germline CDR1 MNHEY, CDR2 SVGAGI. V dropped 0 bases and J dropped 1 base, with 10 bases sitting between them.

This chain links TRBV28 with TRBJ2-1, with 10 bases aligning to TRBD1. This CDR3 has 16 amino acids. Trimming at V came to 5 bases and at J to 2 bases, leaving 6 bases not matched to a gene. The germline gives CDR1 MDHEN, CDR2 SYDVKM. The CDR3 coding sequence is TGTGCCAGCAGTGAAACGGGACAGGGGACCTACAATGAGCAGTTCTTC. Its translation: CASSETGQGTYNEQFF.

The V and J genes are TRBV11-2 and TRBJ2-1, with 7 bases identical to TRBD1. The CDR3 runs to 17 residues. V trimming: 3 bases; J trimming: 0 bases; junction bases outside the gene matches: 8. Germline lookup yields CDR1 SGHAT and CDR2 FQNNGV. The CDR3 sequence: CASSFSWDRYSYNEQFF. DNA for the CDR3: TGTGCCAGCAGCTTCAGTTGGGACAGATACTCCTACAATGAGCAGTTCTTC.

Worth noting for this clone: Other DNA variants within this sample encode the same CDR3. The chain couples TRBV13 to TRBJ2-7; D call uncertain. The CDR3 totals 11 residues. Trimming left V 5 bases short and J 1 base short, with 3 bases between. The germline V gene encodes CDR1 PRHDT and CDR2 FYEKMQ (reference sequence). The CDR3: CASSLSYEQYF. The CDR3 nucleotides read TGTGCCAGCAGCCTGTCCTACGAGCAGTACTTC.

This chain uses TRBV30 with TRBJ2-2; D is possibly TRBD2 (6 bases). Deletions cut 0 bases from V and 4 bases from J, with 15 bases between. The CDR3 contains 16 residues. Germline V gene sequence: CDR1 GTSNPN, CDR2 SVGIG (reference sequence). The CDR3 nucleotides read TGTGCCTGGAGTGTCCAGGAGGGGTCGGGCACCGGGGAGCTGTTTTTT. Translated: CAWSVQEGSGTGELFF. Looking up the rest from reference TRBV30 and TRBJ2-2 gives the full variable domain: SQTIHQWPATLVQPVGSPLSLECTVEGTSNPNLYWYRQAAGRGLQLLFYSVGIGQISSEVPQNLSASRPQDRQFILSSKKLLLSDSGFYLCAWSVQEGSGTGELFFGEGSRLTVL.

The V call is TRBV5-1, the J call TRBJ2-3; 7 bases align to TRBD1. The germline V gene encodes CDR1 SGHRS and CDR2 YFSETQ. Unmatched junction bases numbered 2, after V lost 0 bases and J lost 4 bases. This CDR3 has 14 amino acids. CDR3 bases: TGCGCCAGCAGCTTGGGAGGGGGCCCAGATACGCAGTATTTT. It specifies CASSLGGGPDTQYF.

The chain has TRBV27 and TRBJ2-7, with D unresolved. This CDR3 spans 16 amino acids. The V gene's germline CDR1 is MNHEY and CDR2 SMNVEV (reference sequence). The V gene lost 6 bases and the J gene lost 7 bases, with 25 bases spanning the gap. CDR3 DNA: TGTGCCAGCAGCCGGACGTTACTCAGCTCGATCGGGGAGCAGTACTTC. Protein sequence: CASSRTLLSSIGEQYF.

This sequence joins TRBV4-1 and TRBJ2-1; D call uncertain. Trimming pared 1 base from V and 8 bases from J, leaving 12 bases between. CDR1 is MGHRA, CDR2 YSYEKL, per germline. The CDR3 is 14 residues long. The CDR3 protein is CASSQGHMGHEQFF. CDR3 nucleotides: TGCGCCAGCAGCCAAGGACACATGGGCCATGAGCAGTTCTTC.

This clone occurred once. This sequence joins TRBV5-1 and TRBJ2-5; D gene uncertain. Germline CDR1 and CDR2: SGHRS and YFSETQ. This CDR3 has 13 amino acids. V was cut by 0 bases and J by 2 bases, with 5 bases left in between. The CDR3 spells CASSLESQETQYF. The CDR3, as DNA: TGCGCCAGCAGCTTGGAGAGTCAAGAGACCCAGTACTTC.

This chain connects TRBV28 to TRBJ1-3; maybe TRBD1 (6 bases). The CDR3 has 17 residues. Trimming took 1 base from V and 5 from J, leaving 18 bases between them. Germline V lookup: CDR1 MDHEN, CDR2 SYDVKM. The CDR3 DNA is TGTGCCAGCAGTTTATCCGCCCCGGGGGGCTTAAGAAACACCATATATTTT. Protein sequence: CASSLSAPGGLRNTIYF.

The chain joins TRBV28 to TRBJ2-3; D uncertain. Germline V gives CDR1 MDHEN, CDR2 SYDVKM. Trimming took 6 bases from V and 4 from J, leaving 17 bases between them. The CDR3 is made up of 15 amino acids. The CDR3 region is CASSFDTQVPDTQYF. The CDR3 coding sequence is TGTGCCAGCAGCTTTGATACCCAAGTACCAGATACGCAGTATTTT. Based on the CDR3 plus reference TRBV28 and TRBJ2-3, the full variable domain is DVKVTQSSRYLVKRTGEKVFLECVQDMDHENMFWYRQDPGLGLRLIYFSYDVKMKEKGDIPEGYSVSREKKERFSLILESASTNQTSMYLCASSFDTQVPDTQYFGPGTRLTVL.

The rearrangement uses TRBV19 and TRBJ1-1, with a weak D call TRBD1 (6 bases). V lost 5 bases to trimming and J lost 0 bases, with 13 bases between them. This CDR3 region has 15 residues. Germline-derived CDR1 and CDR2 are LNHDA and SQIVND (reference sequence). The CDR3, as DNA: TGTGCCAGTAGTTGGGGGGGCAAACTGAACACTGAAGCTTTCTTT. Residues: CASSWGGKLNTEAFF.

The sample holds one count of this clone. This chain connects TRBV5-6 to TRBJ2-7; TRBD2 aligns across 13 bases. The J segment lost 4 bases and the V segment lost 4 bases, leaving 8 bases of the junction unmatched. The CDR3 extends over 16 amino acids. Germline CDR1 is SGHDT and CDR2 is YYEEEE. CDR3 protein: CASSRIGLAGDYEQYF. The CDR3 DNA reads as TGTGCCAGCAGCCGAATAGGACTAGCGGGAGATTACGAGCAGTACTTC.

The chain links TRBV2 to TRBJ1-2, with 10 bases matching TRBD1. Trimming cost V 6 bases and J 2 bases; bases outside gene matches: 3. The CDR3 contains 14 residues. The germline V gene has CDR1 SNHLY and CDR2 FYNNEI. In nucleotides, the CDR3 is TGTGCCAGCAGCTGGGACAGGGGAAACTATGGCTACACCTTC. Its protein is CASSWDRGNYGYTF.

The chain uses TRBV6-6 and TRBJ2-2, with 10 bases fitting TRBD2. Germline loops: CDR1 MNHNY, CDR2 SVGAGI (reference sequence). This CDR3 is 15 amino acids long. Unmatched junction bases numbered 4, after V lost 4 bases and J lost 5 bases. CDR3 amino acids: CASSLAGGGTGELFF. CDR3 in DNA: TGTGCCAGCAGTTTAGCGGGAGGAGGTACCGGGGAGCTGTTTTTT.

V and J are TRBV6-5 and TRBJ2-7; possible D gene TRBD1, 5 bases. CDR1 and CDR2 (germline): MNHEY, SVGAGI. CDR3 length: 14 amino acids. Trimming took off 0 bases at V and 4 bases at J, with 10 bases between the two ends. The CDR3 loop reads CASSYSSAGYEQYF. The CDR3 nucleotides read TGTGCCAGCAGTTACTCGTCCGCAGGGTACGAGCAGTACTTC.

V and J are TRBV7-9 and TRBJ2-5; 9 nucleotides agree with TRBD2. The CDR3 contains 15 residues. The trim removed 5 bases at V and 5 bases at J, leaving 9 bases unmatched. CDR1 is SEHNR, CDR2 FQNEAQ, per germline (reference sequence). The CDR3 protein is CASSRGASGKETQYF. The CDR3 DNA follows: TGTGCCAGCAGCCGAGGAGCTAGCGGGAAGGAGACCCAGTACTTC.

Note on this clone: The conserved closing phenylalanine or tryptophan is absent in this CDR3, likely reflecting a read error. The DNA is left out, because the CDR3 cannot be placed on it with certainty; the CDR3 is given as TCRdb lists it. The chain carries TRBV5-1 and TRBJ2-4; the D call of TRBD1 is as the table states it, not checked on the DNA. The CDR3 has 9 amino acids, counting both end residues. Per the germline V gene, CDR1 is SGHRS and CDR2 is YFSETQ. The CDR3 here is CASSLTGGV.

This sequence joins TRBV7-9 and TRBJ2-2, with D perhaps TRBD2 (5 bases). The germline V and J ends were trimmed by 5 bases and 6 bases, with 19 bases remaining between them. The CDR3 extends over 16 amino acids. From germline, CDR1 is SEHNR and CDR2 FQNEAQ (reference sequence). The CDR3 protein is CASSRTGVVPAGELFF. The CDR3 region has the DNA TGTGCCAGCAGCCGCACCGGGGTAGTGCCTGCCGGGGAGCTGTTTTTT.

The chain joins TRBV11-3 to TRBJ2-1; D remains ambiguous. The CDR3 sequence is 12 residues long. Germline CDR1 SGHNT, CDR2 YENEEA. V lost 2 bases, J lost 6 bases, and 5 bases lay in between. The CDR3 DNA reads TGTGCCAGCAGCTTACGGGTCAATGAGCAGTTCTTC. As protein: CASSLRVNEQFF. The variable domain in full, completed from reference TRBV11-3 and TRBJ2-1, reads EAGVVQSPRYKIIEKKQPVAFWCNPISGHNTLYWYLQNLGQGPELLIRYENEEAVDDSQLPKDRFSAERLKGVDSTLKIQPAELGDSAVYLCASSLRVNEQFFGPGTRLTVL.

J is TRBJ1-2 and V is TRBV23-1, with 10 bases fitting TRBD1. TRBV23-1 is an ORF; its function is uncertain. This CDR3 has 17 amino acids. V was clipped by 2 bases and J by 4 bases; unmatched bases: 10. CDR3 amino acids: CASSQQKTGGYSYGYTF. The CDR3 DNA follows: TGCGCCAGCAGTCAACAGAAGACAGGGGGCTATAGCTATGGCTACACCTTC.

The chain carries TRBV27 and TRBJ1-5; tentative D call: TRBD1 (5 bases). This CDR3 comprises 15 residues. V was pared by 5 bases and J by 4 bases, with 15 bases between. Germline values: CDR1 MNHEY, CDR2 SMNVEV (reference sequence). CDR3 amino acids: CASSLTRTPNQPQHF. As DNA, the CDR3 is TGTGCCAGCAGTCTTACCCGGACACCTAATCAGCCCCAGCATTTT.

This rearrangement joins TRBV2 to TRBJ2-2, with TRBD1 matching 8 bases. V trimming: 8 bases; J trimming: 4 bases; junction bases outside the gene matches: 6. Germline CDR1 SNHLY, CDR2 FYNNEI. The CDR3 spans 14 residues. The CDR3 loop is CASLGQGVTGELFF. CDR3 bases: TGTGCCAGCCTAGGACAGGGTGTCACCGGGGAGCTGTTTTTT.

V usage is TRBV5-4 and J usage is TRBJ2-5; a possible D gene is TRBD2 (6 bases). The length of the CDR3 is 15 residues. Trimming took off 2 bases at V and 5 bases at J, with 16 bases between the two ends. CDR1 and CDR2 (germline): SGHNT, YYREEE (reference sequence). The CDR3 region has the DNA TGTGCCAGCAGCTTCCCCGGGAGAAGTGGCGAGACCCAGTACTTC. Protein product: CASSFPGRSGETQYF. The variable domain in full, completed from reference TRBV5-4 and TRBJ2-5, reads ETGVTQSPTHLIKTRGQQVTLRCSSQSGHNTVSWYQQALGQGPQFIFQYYREEENGRGNFPPRFSGLQFPNYSSELNVNALELDDSALYLCASSFPGRSGETQYFGPGTRLLVL.

Here the CDR3 DNA reads TGTGCCAGCAGCAAATATGAGACAGGGACGGGTGATTTCTTT. It codes for CASSKYETGTGDFF. The V gene is TRBV21-1, the J gene TRBJ1-1; no DNA check was done on the table's D call, TRBD1. TRBV21-1 is listed as a pseudogene. The CDR3 is made up of 14 amino acids.

The chain carries TRBV28 and TRBJ2-5, with 7 bases lining up with TRBD2. V shed 7 bases, J shed 1 base, and the junction held 12 bases outside the gene matches. The CDR3 is 16 amino acids. Germline V lookup: CDR1 MDHEN, CDR2 SYDVKM. The CDR3 reads CASIDVGGVLQETQYF. In DNA, the CDR3 is TGTGCCAGCATCGACGTGGGGGGGGTGCTCCAAGAGACCCAGTACTTC.

The chain joins TRBV5-1 to TRBJ1-1, with D tentatively TRBD1 (6 bases). The germline V gene encodes CDR1 SGHRS and CDR2 YFSETQ. CDR3 size: 19 residues. Trimming shortened V by 0 bases and J by 5 bases, and 26 bases separated the two germline ends. The CDR3 sequence is CASSLVGAGHWGLRTEAFF. DNA for the CDR3: TGCGCCAGCAGCTTGGTCGGGGCGGGACATTGGGGCTTGAGGACTGAAGCTTTCTTT.

The rearrangement uses TRBV5-1 and TRBJ2-7; 8 positions match TRBD1. This CDR3 contains 14 residues. Germline loops: CDR1 SGHRS, CDR2 YFSETQ. V lost 4 bases and J lost 6; bases outside the gene matches: 9. CDR3 DNA: TGCGCCAGCAGCCTGGCCGAGACAGGGGTCGAGCAGTACTTC. Translation: CASSLAETGVEQYF. Variable domain in full (rest from reference TRBV5-1 and TRBJ2-7): KAGVTQTPRYLIKTRGQQVTLSCSPISGHRSVSWYQQTPGQGLQFLFEYFSETQRNKGNFPGRFSGRQFSNSRSEMNVSTLELGDSALYLCASSLAETGVEQYFGPGTRLTVT.